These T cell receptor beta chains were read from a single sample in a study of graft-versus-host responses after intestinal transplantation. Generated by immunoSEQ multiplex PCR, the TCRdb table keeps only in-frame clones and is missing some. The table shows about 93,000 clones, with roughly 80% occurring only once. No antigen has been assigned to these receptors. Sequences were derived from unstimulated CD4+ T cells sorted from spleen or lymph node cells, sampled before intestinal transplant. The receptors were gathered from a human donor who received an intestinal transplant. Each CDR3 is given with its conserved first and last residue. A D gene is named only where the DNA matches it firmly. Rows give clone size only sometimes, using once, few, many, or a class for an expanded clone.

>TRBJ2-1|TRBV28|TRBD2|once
CASSLLLAGVNEQFF
TGTGCCAGCAGTTTACTACTAGCGGGGGTCAATGAGCAGTTCTTC
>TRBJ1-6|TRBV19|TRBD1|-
CASSIPPDRDHNSPLHF
TGTGCCAGTAGTATCCCCCCGGACAGGGACCATAATTCACCCCTCCACTTT
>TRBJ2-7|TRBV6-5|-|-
CASSYRGSYEQYF
TGTGCCAGCAGTTACAGGGGTTCCTACGAGCAGTACTTC
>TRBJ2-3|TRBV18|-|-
CASSPGVSTDTQYF
TGTGCCAGCTCACCGGGAGTAAGCACAGATACGCAGTATTTT
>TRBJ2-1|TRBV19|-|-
CASSVDSSYNEQFF
TGTGCCAGTAGTGTGGATTCTAGCTACAATGAGCAGTTCTTC
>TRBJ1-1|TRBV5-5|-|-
CASKGAMNTEAFF
TGTGCCAGCAAAGGGGCCATGAACACTGAAGCTTTCTTT
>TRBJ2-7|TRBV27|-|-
CASSLWGTNYEQYF
TGTGCCAGCAGTTTATGGGGCACCAACTACGAGCAGTACTTC
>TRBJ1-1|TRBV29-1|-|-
CSAQQGNTEAFF
TGCAGCGCCCAACAGGGGAACACTGAAGCTTTCTTT
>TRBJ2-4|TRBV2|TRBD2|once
CASSAELALGDIQYF
TGTGCCAGCAGCGCCGAACTAGCGTTGGGAGACATTCAGTACTTC
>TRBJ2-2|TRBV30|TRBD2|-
CASRPGGGFNTGELFF
TGTGCCTCGAGACCGGGCGGGGGGTTTAACACCGGGGAGCTGTTTTTT
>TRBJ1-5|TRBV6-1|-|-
CASSELSFNQPQHF
TGTGCCAGCAGTGAACTAAGTTTCAATCAGCCCCAGCATTTT
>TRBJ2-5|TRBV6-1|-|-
CASSEREVQETQYF
TGTGCCAGCAGTGAGAGGGAGGTCCAAGAGACCCAGTACTTC
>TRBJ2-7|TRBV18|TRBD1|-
CASSPGQGAYEQYF
TGTGCCAGCTCACCTGGACAGGGGGCCTACGAGCAGTACTTC
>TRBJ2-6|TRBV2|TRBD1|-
CASGDRVGSGANVLTF
TGTGCCAGCGGGGACAGGGTTGGGTCTGGGGCCAACGTCCTGACTTTC
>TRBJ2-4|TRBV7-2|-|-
CASSPGTRWDMAKNIQYF
TGTGCCAGCAGCCCCGGGACACGGTGGGATATGGCCAAAAACATTCAGTACTTC
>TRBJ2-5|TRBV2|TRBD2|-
CASKAGLAGETQYF
TGTGCCAGCAAGGCCGGACTAGCGGGGGAGACCCAGTACTTC
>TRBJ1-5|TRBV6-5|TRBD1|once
CASSETGRRPQHF
TGTGCCAGCAGTGAGACAGGGCGAAGGCCCCAGCATTTT
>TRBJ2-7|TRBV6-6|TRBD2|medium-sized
CASRREPPEQYF
TGTGCCAGCAGGCGGGAGCCCCCCGAGCAGTACTTC
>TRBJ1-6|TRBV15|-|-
CATSVRASSYNSPLHF
TGTGCCACCAGCGTGAGGGCGAGCTCCTATAATTCACCCCTCCACTTT
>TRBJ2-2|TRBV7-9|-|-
CASSLDYGSGVGELFF
TGTGCCAGCAGCTTAGATTACGGGAGCGGTGTCGGGGAGCTGTTTTTT
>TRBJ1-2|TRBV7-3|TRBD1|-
CASSFSRDRGPGYGYTF
TGTGCCAGCAGCTTTTCCCGGGACAGGGGGCCAGGCTATGGCTACACCTTC
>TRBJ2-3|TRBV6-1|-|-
CASGATDTQYF
TGTGCCAGCGGGGCCACAGATACGCAGTATTTT
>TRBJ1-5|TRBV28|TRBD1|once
CASSKTDGTGNQPQHF
TGTGCCAGCAGCAAGACAGACGGGACAGGCAATCAGCCCCAGCATTTT
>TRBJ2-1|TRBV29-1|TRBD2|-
CSGGLAGGNEQFF
TGCAGCGGTGGACTAGCGGGGGGTAATGAGCAGTTCTTC
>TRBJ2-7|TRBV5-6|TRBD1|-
CASSLLETGGPYEQYF
TGTGCCAGCAGCTTGTTAGAGACAGGGGGCCCCTACGAGCAGTACTTC
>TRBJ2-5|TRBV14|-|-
CASSRNRAETQYF
TGTGCCAGCAGCCGAAACAGGGCGGAGACCCAGTACTTC
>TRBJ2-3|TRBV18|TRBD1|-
CASSLNTGGNADTQYF
TGTGCCAGCTCCTTAAACACAGGGGGCAACGCAGATACGCAGTATTTT
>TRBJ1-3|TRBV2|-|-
CASSERGFSGNTIYF
TGTGCCAGCAGTGAACGCGGGTTCTCTGGAAACACCATATATTTT
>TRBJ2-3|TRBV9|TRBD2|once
CASAGTSGSTDTQYF
TGTGCCAGCGCCGGGACTAGCGGTAGCACAGATACGCAGTATTTT
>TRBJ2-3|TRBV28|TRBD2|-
CASSLRHGGGGTDTQYF
TGTGCCAGCAGTTTGCGTCACGGGGGGGGCGGGACAGATACGCAGTATTTT
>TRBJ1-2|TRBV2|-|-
CASSEREGYGYTF
TGTGCCAGCAGTGAAAGGGAGGGCTATGGCTACACCTTC